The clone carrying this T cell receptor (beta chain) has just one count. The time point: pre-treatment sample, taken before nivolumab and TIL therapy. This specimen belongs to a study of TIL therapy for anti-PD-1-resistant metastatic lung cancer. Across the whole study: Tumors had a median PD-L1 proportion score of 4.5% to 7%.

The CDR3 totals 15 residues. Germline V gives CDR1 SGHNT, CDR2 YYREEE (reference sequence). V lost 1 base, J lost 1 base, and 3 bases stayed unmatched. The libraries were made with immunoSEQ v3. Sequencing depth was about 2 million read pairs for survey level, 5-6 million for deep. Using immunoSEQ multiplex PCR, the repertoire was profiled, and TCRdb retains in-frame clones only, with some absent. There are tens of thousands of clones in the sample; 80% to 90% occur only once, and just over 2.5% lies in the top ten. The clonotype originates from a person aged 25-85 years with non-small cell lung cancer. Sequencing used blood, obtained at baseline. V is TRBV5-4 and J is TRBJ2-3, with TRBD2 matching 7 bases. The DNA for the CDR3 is TGTGCCAGCAGCTTGATAACTAGCGGCACAGATACGCAGTATTTT. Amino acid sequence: CASSLITSGTDTQYF.